These 9 T cell receptor beta chains originate from one sample sequenced in a study of Ad26.COV2.S vaccination and SARS-CoV-2 variants. Treatment noted: roughly 18 received Ad26.COV2.S at low or high dose, single or two shots; five or six received placebo; per-sample allocation not given. The samples were gathered on day 63 after the first injection of vaccine or placebo. The assay was immunoSEQ multiplex PCR, and TCRdb's table has in-frame clones only and misses some. The data show 430,000 or so clones, over 75% seen once. Sample: peripheral blood, taken in a trial of Ad26.COV2.S vaccine versus placebo. The source is a person aged 18 to 59 who received the Ad26.COV2.S COVID-19 vaccine or a placebo.

The chain couples TRBV2 to TRBJ1-3; no definite D call. Germline CDR1 is SNHLY and CDR2 is FYNNEI. Trimming took off 0 bases at V and 3 bases at J, with 12 bases between the two ends. This CDR3 is 16 amino acids long. This chain's CDR3 is CASSEARRAIGNTIYF. The CDR3 bases are TGTGCCAGCAGTGAAGCGCGCCGGGCGATTGGAAACACCATATATTTT.

This clone turned up a few times. The chain is built from TRBV27 and TRBJ2-5; TRBD2 aligns across 10 bases. This CDR3 contains 14 residues. The ends lost 5 bases at V and 5 bases at J; junction bases unmatched: 5. Germline V gives CDR1 MNHEY, CDR2 SMNVEV (reference sequence). This chain's CDR3 is CASSASGSWETQYF. The CDR3 nucleotides read TGTGCCAGCAGTGCTAGCGGGAGCTGGGAGACCCAGTACTTC.

The rearrangement uses TRBV6-5 and TRBJ2-7; TRBD1 is a possible D gene (5 bases). Germline assignment: CDR1 MNHEY and CDR2 SVGAGI. The CDR3 contains 13 residues. Trimming pared 8 bases from V and 5 bases from J, leaving 16 bases between. Here the CDR3 reads CASLGTGRNEQYF. The CDR3 nucleotides are TGTGCCAGCCTGGGCACAGGCCGCAACGAGCAGTACTTC.

The J gene is TRBJ1-5, the V gene TRBV7-2; D perhaps matches TRBD1 (6 bases). The germline gives CDR1 SGHTA, CDR2 FQGNSA. V was cut by 5 bases and J by 2 bases, with 10 bases left in between. The CDR3 runs to 14 residues. The DNA of the CDR3 is TGTGCCAGCAGCCCGGGACAACGCAATCAGCCCCAGCATTTT. Amino acids: CASSPGQRNQPQHF.

In DNA, the CDR3 is TGTGCCAGCTCCCCTTCCGGAGGGGAAAGTCACGAGCAGTACTTC. This gives the protein CASSPSGGESHEQYF. The chain uses TRBV6-5 and TRBJ2-7, with D perhaps matching TRBD2 (6 bases). This CDR3 is 15 amino acids long. Germline V gene data show CDR1 as MNHEY and CDR2 as SVGAGI. The germline V and J ends were trimmed by 8 bases and 5 bases, with 22 bases remaining between them.

This clone was detected only once. The chain couples TRBV14 to TRBJ2-1; 10 bases align to TRBD1. Germline CDR1 reads SGHDN; CDR2 reads FVKESK. Trimming cost V 4 bases and J 8 bases; bases outside gene matches: 8. The CDR3 extends over 15 amino acids. CDR3 in DNA: TGTGCCAGCAGCCGGCCGGGACAGGGGATCCATGAGCAGTTCTTC. Protein product: CASSRPGQGIHEQFF.

CDR3 in amino acids: CASSLQGRDHGYTF. The CDR3 nucleotides are TGTGCCAGCAGCTTGCAAGGCAGGGACCATGGCTACACCTTC. The V and J genes are TRBV5-6 and TRBJ1-2; a possible D gene is TRBD1 (5 bases). The V and J ends lost 1 base and 6 bases respectively, with 13 bases between them. Looked up from germline, CDR1 is SGHDT and CDR2 is YYEEEE. The CDR3 is 14 amino acids.

The chain employs TRBV28 and TRBJ1-5; the match to TRBD1 covers 8 bases. The CDR3 is 15 amino acids. The V segment lost 6 bases and the J segment 5 bases; nucleotides outside the gene matches: 9. Looked up from germline, CDR1 is MDHEN and CDR2 is SYDVKM. CDR3 protein: CASSTTGVWHQPQHF. The CDR3 DNA is TGTGCCAGCAGCACGACAGGGGTTTGGCATCAGCCCCAGCATTTT.

The chain couples TRBV11-2 to TRBJ2-7; no reliable D call. CDR3 size: 14 residues. V was cut by 3 bases and J by 6 bases, with 15 bases left in between. Germline assignment: CDR1 SGHAT and CDR2 FQNNGV. The CDR3 reads CASSLVLGPLEQYF. The DNA of the CDR3 is TGTGCCAGCAGCTTGGTGTTAGGACCTCTCGAGCAGTACTTC.